Presented here are 3 T cell receptor beta chains from one specimen sequenced in a study of cytomegalovirus exposure and HLA in healthy donors. It was with 60 Vbeta and 13 Jbeta primers that the PCR ran. This table comes from immunoSEQ multiplex PCR, and its TCRdb copy is limited to in-frame clones, with some not included. The sample comprises over 80,000 clones, roughly 80% of which are singletons, and 15% to 20% rests with the top ten. The sequencing sample was made of PBMCs. Receptors were obtained from a man in his fifties or sixties in good health and CMV-seropositive.

This chain links TRBV7-9 with TRBJ1-4; 7 positions agree with TRBD1. Germline CDR1 SEHNR, CDR2 FQNEAQ (reference sequence). V lost 7 bases and J lost 7; bases outside the gene matches: 6. The CDR3 is made up of 13 amino acids. The CDR3 spells CASKEGAGEKLFF. The DNA of the CDR3 is TGTGCCAGCAAAGAGGGGGCCGGTGAAAAACTGTTTTTT. Complete variable domain (other parts from reference TRBV7-9 and TRBJ1-4): DTGVSQNPRHKITKRGQNVTFRCDPISEHNRLYWYRQTLGQGPEFLTYFQNEAQLEKSRLLSDRFSAERPKGSFSTLEIQRTEQGDSAMYLCASKEGAGEKLFFGSGTQLSVL.

V usage is TRBV19 and J usage is TRBJ1-5; no clear D gene. The germline gives CDR1 LNHDA, CDR2 SQIVND (reference sequence). V lost 5 bases and J 0 bases, leaving 8 bases between the germline ends. The CDR3 is 14 amino acids. In DNA form, the CDR3 reads TGTGCCAGTAGTCTCCAGTATAGCAATCAGCCCCAGCATTTT. This gives the protein CASSLQYSNQPQHF.

V gene TRBV5-1 combines with J gene TRBJ2-5, with TRBD1 matching over 9 bases. CDR3 size: 15 residues. Germline V gives CDR1 SGHRS, CDR2 YFSETQ. Losses at the gene ends were 4 bases for V and 5 bases for J; bases not matched to a gene: 9. CDR3 coding DNA: TGCGCCAGCAGCCGGAGTGGGACAGGGATGGAGACCCAGTACTTC. Amino acid sequence: CASSRSGTGMETQYF.